One sample yielded the 2 T cell receptor beta chains listed below, sequenced in a study of cytomegalovirus exposure and HLA in healthy donors. PCR was performed using 60 Vbeta and 13 Jbeta primers. Clones were read by immunoSEQ multiplex PCR, and TCRdb kept only the in-frame ones, dropping some. The data show roughly 200,000 clones, about 80% seen once. The sample was PBMCs. Source of these receptors: a man in his forties in good health and CMV-seropositive.

This chain uses TRBV6-5 with TRBJ1-2; 10 bases align to TRBD1. The CDR3 spans 15 residues. After removal of 2 bases from V and 4 bases from J, the junction contained 4 bases not matched to a gene. CDR1 MNHEY and CDR2 SVGAGI come from the germline V gene. In nucleotides, the CDR3 is TGTGCCAGCAGTTACGGGACAGGGGATTTCTATGGCTACACCTTC. Protein sequence: CASSYGTGDFYGYTF.

The chain has TRBV6-5 and TRBJ2-5; 9 bases fit TRBD1. The CDR3 length is 15 residues. Trimming at V came to 3 bases and at J to 5 bases, leaving 7 bases not matched to a gene. Germline CDR1 reads MNHEY; CDR2 reads SVGAGI. DNA for the CDR3: TGTGCCAGCAGTTATGGTACAGGGGGCGGGGAGACCCAGTACTTC. Translation: CASSYGTGGGETQYF.